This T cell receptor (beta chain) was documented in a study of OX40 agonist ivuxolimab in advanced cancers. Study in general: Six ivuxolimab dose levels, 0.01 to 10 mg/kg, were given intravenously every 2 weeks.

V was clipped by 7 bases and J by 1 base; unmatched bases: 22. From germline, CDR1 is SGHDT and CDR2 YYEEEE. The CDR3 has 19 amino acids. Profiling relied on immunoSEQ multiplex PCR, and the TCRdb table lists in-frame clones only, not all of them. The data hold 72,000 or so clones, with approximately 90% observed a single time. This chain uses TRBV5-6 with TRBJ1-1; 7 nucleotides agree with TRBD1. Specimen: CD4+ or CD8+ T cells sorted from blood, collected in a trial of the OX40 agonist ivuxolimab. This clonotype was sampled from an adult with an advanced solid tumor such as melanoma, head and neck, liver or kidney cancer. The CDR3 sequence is CASQNPRTGRGGGNTEAFF. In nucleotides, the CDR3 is TGTGCCAGCCAAAACCCTCGGACAGGACGAGGGGGGGGGAACACTGAAGCTTTCTTT.